These 24 T cell receptor beta chains were sequenced from one sample in a study of PD-1 blockade in classical Hodgkin lymphoma. Every patient was affected by relapse after autologous stem cell transplantation, while exposure to brentuximab vedotin was not uniform. TCRdb's copy holds only in-frame clones and misses some; the assay was immunoSEQ multiplex PCR. The sample lists 4,500 to 5,000 clones; approximately 72% were seen once. This specimen consisted of peripheral blood mononuclear cells (PBMCs), obtained before the second cycle of nivolumab. Source of these receptors: a human donor with classical Hodgkin lymphoma.

This clone was seen a few times. The chain links TRBV9 to TRBJ2-2; D might be TRBD1 or TRBD2, each matching 6 bases. Trimming left V 1 base short and J 0 bases short, with 16 bases between. Per the germline V gene, CDR1 is SGDLS and CDR2 is YYNGEE. The CDR3 extends over 18 amino acids. For the CDR3, the DNA is TGTGCCAGCAGCGTAAATGTTAGGGGGGCGTCGAACACCGGGGAGCTGTTTTTT. This encodes CASSVNVRGASNTGELFF. Supplemented by reference TRBV9 and TRBJ2-2, the full variable domain reads DSGVTQTPKHLITATGQRVTLRCSPRSGDLSVYWYQQSLDQGLQFLIQYYNGEERAKGNILERFSAQQFPDLHSELNLSSLELGDSALYFCASSVNVRGASNTGELFFGEGSRLTVL.

The chain has TRBV30 and TRBJ1-2, with D unresolved. Germline V gene lookup returns CDR1 GTSNPN and CDR2 SVGIG (reference sequence). Trimming stripped 1 base from V and 3 bases from J, with 9 bases between. The CDR3 is 13 residues long. CDR3 sequence: CAWSERVDYGYTF. The CDR3, as DNA: TGTGCCTGGAGTGAAAGGGTTGACTATGGCTACACCTTC.

The rearrangement joins TRBV6-6 to TRBJ1-6, with D perhaps TRBD1 (5 bases). Germline V lookup: CDR1 MNHNY, CDR2 SVGAGI (reference sequence). Trimming removed 2 bases from V and 7 bases from J, with 9 bases in between. The CDR3 sequence is 14 residues long. The CDR3 DNA sequence: TGTGCCAGCAGTTACGAGAGGGACAATTCACCCCTCCACTTT. This gives the protein CASSYERDNSPLHF.

By its share, this clone is medium-sized. This rearrangement joins TRBV6-1 to TRBJ1-5; D gene uncertain. The CDR3 has 12 amino acids. The V end was cut by 5 bases, the J end by 4 bases, with 6 bases between. CDR1 is MNHNS and CDR2 is SASEGT in the germline V gene. In DNA, the CDR3 is TGTGCCAGCAGTTCGAGAAATCAGCCCCAGCATTTT. Translating it yields CASSSRNQPQHF.

This clone was found once. The chain uses TRBV7-2 and TRBJ2-7, with TRBD1 identical over 9 bases. The ends lost 5 bases at V and 6 bases at J; junction bases unmatched: 14. The CDR3 length is 16 residues. Looked up from germline, CDR1 is SGHTA and CDR2 is FQGNSA. CDR3 loop: CASSPQTGGAFSEQYF. CDR3 DNA sequence: TGTGCCAGCAGCCCACAGACAGGGGGGGCCTTTTCCGAGCAGTACTTC. The variable domain in full, completed from reference TRBV7-2 and TRBJ2-7, reads GAGVSQSPSNKVTEKGKDVELRCDPISGHTALYWYRQSLGQGLEFLIYFQGNSAPDKSGLPSDRFSAERTGGSVSTLTIQRTQQEDSAVYLCASSPQTGGAFSEQYFGPGTRLTVT.

The J gene is TRBJ2-2, the V gene TRBV4-3; TRBD2 agrees at 15 bases. The V and J ends lost 2 bases and 1 base, in that order; junction bases with no gene match: 11. The CDR3 totals 21 residues. Germline-derived CDR1 and CDR2 are LGHNA and YSLEER. The CDR3 loop is CASSQRPSGLAGGRNTGELFF. The CDR3, as DNA: TGCGCCAGCAGCCAACGACCCTCTGGACTAGCGGGGGGGCGGAACACCGGGGAGCTGTTTTTT.

The chain uses TRBV9 and TRBJ2-3; 9 positions match TRBD2. The CDR3 sequence is 16 residues long. V lost 0 bases and J lost 4; bases outside the gene matches: 6. Looked up from germline, CDR1 is SGDLS and CDR2 is YYNGEE. The CDR3 is CASSVEAAGGSDTQYF. The CDR3 nucleotides are TGTGCCAGCAGCGTAGAGGCAGCGGGGGGTTCAGATACGCAGTATTTT.

In its sample, this clone was seen a few times. The chain recombines TRBV9 with TRBJ2-7; tentative D call: TRBD1 (6 bases). The CDR3 covers 15 residues. The germline V gene encodes CDR1 SGDLS and CDR2 YYNGEE. V lost 2 bases, J lost 0 bases, and 12 bases lay in between. Here the CDR3 DNA reads TGTGCCAGCAGCGTTGAGGGGACACTCTCCTACGAGCAGTACTTC. This encodes CASSVEGTLSYEQYF.

In this sample, this clone turned up a few times. The rearrangement uses TRBV10-3 and TRBJ2-5; 9 nucleotides line up with TRBD2. This CDR3 region has 16 residues. V trimming: 0 bases; J trimming: 4 bases; junction bases outside the gene matches: 6. Germline CDR1 reads ENHRY; CDR2 reads SYGVKD. CDR3 coding DNA: TGTGCCATCAGTGAGTCGCTAGCGGGAATAGGAGAGACCCAGTACTTC. Amino acids: CAISESLAGIGETQYF.

V and J are TRBV21-1 and TRBJ2-6; the table's D call TRBD2 went unverified against the DNA. TRBV21-1 constitutes a pseudogene. The CDR3 consists of 18 residues. CDR3 amino acids: CASSKDTGGPSGANVLTF. DNA of the CDR3: TGTGCCAGCAGCAAAGATACGGGAGGGCCTTCTGGGGCCAACGTCCTGACTTTC.

The rearrangement joins TRBV7-2 to TRBJ1-5; the D gene is possibly TRBD1 (5 bases). The germline CDR1 and CDR2 sequences are SGHTA and FQGNSA. V gave up 2 bases and J gave up 0 bases, with 14 bases separating them. The CDR3 runs 17 residues. In DNA form, the CDR3 reads TGTGCCAGCAGCTTACCCGACGGGGGATATAGCAATCAGCCCCAGCATTTT. Its protein product is CASSLPDGGYSNQPQHF. The full variable domain, rest sourced from reference TRBV7-2 and TRBJ1-5, is GAGVSQSPSNKVTEKGKDVELRCDPISGHTALYWYRQSLGQGLEFLIYFQGNSAPDKSGLPSDRFSAERTGGSVSTLTIQRTQQEDSAVYLCASSLPDGGYSNQPQHFGDGTRLSIL.

This clone was counted a few times. The chain joins TRBV14 to TRBJ1-2; D gene ambiguous. The CDR3 has 13 amino acids. V dropped 3 bases and J dropped 0 bases, with 5 bases sitting between them. From germline, CDR1 is SGHDN and CDR2 FVKESK. The DNA of the CDR3 is TGTGCCAGCAGCCATGGGACTAACTATGGCTACACCTTC. It encodes CASSHGTNYGYTF.

The chain combines TRBV10-3 with TRBJ1-4, with D maybe TRBD1 (6 bases). The V end was cut by 3 bases, the J end by 0 bases, with 11 bases between. The germline gives CDR1 ENHRY, CDR2 SYGVKD. This CDR3 spans 16 amino acids. CDR3 sequence (DNA): TGTGCCATCAGTGAAGAACAGGGACCAACTAATGAAAAACTGTTTTTT. It is translated as CAISEEQGPTNEKLFF.

This clone appeared once. This CDR3 reads CASSLMGGHNQPQHF. For the CDR3, the DNA is TGCGCCAGCAGTTTGATGGGCGGACACAATCAGCCCCAGCATTTT. The chain employs TRBV10-2 and TRBJ1-5, with D maybe TRBD1 (5 bases). Germline V CDR1 and CDR2: WSHSY, SAAADI. V was clipped by 5 bases and J by 3 bases, with 14 bases between them. This CDR3 spans 15 amino acids.

V is TRBV18 and J is TRBJ1-1; D might be TRBD1 (6 bases). V lost 3 bases and J 7 bases, leaving 24 bases between the germline ends. In germline, CDR1 is KGHSH, CDR2 LQKENI. CDR3 size: 17 residues. CDR3 in amino acids: CASSPSGQGGQGIEAFF. In nucleotides, the CDR3 is TGTGCCAGCTCACCTTCGGGACAAGGTGGCCAAGGGATTGAAGCTTTCTTT. The full variable domain, its missing parts supplied by reference TRBV18 and TRBJ1-1, is NAGVMQNPRHLVRRRGQEARLRCSPMKGHSHVYWYRQLPEEGLKFMVYLQKENIIDESGMPKERFSAEFPKEGPSILRIQQVVRGDSAAYFCASSPSGQGGQGIEAFFGQGTRLTVV.

This clone was seen a few times. The rearrangement uses TRBV19 and TRBJ2-2, with D uncertain. Germline V gene sequence: CDR1 LNHDA, CDR2 SQIVND (reference sequence). This CDR3 has 13 amino acids. Trimming took off 3 bases at V and 5 bases at J, with 7 bases between the two ends. CDR3 nucleotides: TGTGCCAGTAGTATTCAGGCTACCGGGGAGCTGTTTTTT. Residues: CASSIQATGELFF.

This clone appeared once. The V call is TRBV7-3, the J call TRBJ2-3; 9 nucleotides line up with TRBD2. V lost 4 bases to trimming and J lost 5 bases; unmatched junction nucleotides: 13. Germline CDR1 is SGHTA and CDR2 is FQGTGA. There are 17 residues in the CDR3. The CDR3 protein is CASSSATTAGGVDTQYF. The CDR3 DNA sequence: TGTGCCAGCAGCTCCGCGACTACAGCGGGGGGAGTAGATACGCAGTATTTT.

This chain joins TRBV19 and TRBJ2-6; D possibly corresponds to TRBD2 (6 bases). The germline gives CDR1 LNHDA, CDR2 SQIVND (reference sequence). V lost 3 bases to trimming and J lost 2 bases, with 20 bases between them. CDR3 length equals 19 residues. The CDR3 sequence: CASSIRRILREAGANVLTF. The CDR3 DNA is TGTGCCAGTAGTATCCGCAGGATTCTCAGGGAGGCTGGGGCCAACGTCCTGACTTTC.

The CDR3 is CASSADPNSPLHF. As DNA, the CDR3 is TGTGCCAGCAGCGCTGACCCAAATTCACCCCTCCACTTT. V and J are TRBV9 and TRBJ1-6; no clear D gene. From germline, CDR1 is SGDLS and CDR2 YYNGEE. CDR3 length: 13 amino acids. V dropped 3 bases and J dropped 7 bases, with 8 bases sitting between them.

This sequence joins TRBV13 and TRBJ2-5; no clear D. V was pared by 2 bases and J by 4 bases, with 11 bases between. The CDR3 contains 14 residues. CDR1 PRHDT and CDR2 FYEKMQ come from the germline V gene (reference sequence). The CDR3 sequence is CASSLKTIRETQYF. The CDR3 DNA sequence: TGTGCCAGCAGCTTAAAGACAATCCGAGAGACCCAGTACTTC.

V is TRBV5-1 and J is TRBJ2-1; D is possibly TRBD1 or TRBD2 (6 bases each). The V gene lost 4 bases and the J gene lost 3 bases, with 11 bases spanning the gap. In germline, CDR1 is SGHRS, CDR2 YFSETQ. The CDR3 extends over 14 amino acids. The CDR3 coding sequence is TGCGCCAGCAGCGGGAGGACAGTCTACAATGAGCAGTTCTTC. Its protein product is CASSGRTVYNEQFF.

This chain links TRBV28 with TRBJ2-7, with D perhaps TRBD2 (5 bases). This CDR3 comprises 15 residues. Between the trimmed V and J ends, which lost 0 bases and 8 bases, there was a span of 17 bases. Germline V gives CDR1 MDHEN, CDR2 SYDVKM. For the CDR3, the DNA is TGTGCCAGCAGTTTATGGTCCGTACTAGGTTACAAGCAGTACTTC. Its protein is CASSLWSVLGYKQYF.

The chain couples TRBV10-3 to TRBJ2-7; D gene uncertain. Trimming removed 3 bases from V and 0 bases from J, with 6 bases in between. The length of the CDR3 is 13 residues. Germline V gene data show CDR1 as ENHRY and CDR2 as SYGVKD. The chain's CDR3 is CAISDTSSYEQYF. CDR3 bases: TGTGCCATCAGTGATACCAGCTCCTACGAGCAGTACTTC.

This clone was counted between two and nine times. The chain couples TRBV4-1 to TRBJ2-7; 7 bases are shared with TRBD1. V gave up 3 bases and J gave up 7 bases; unmatched junction bases: 6. This CDR3 contains 13 residues. Germline CDR1 and CDR2: MGHRA and YSYEKL. CDR3 amino acids: CASSHDRVGEQYF. The CDR3 region has the DNA TGCGCCAGCAGCCATGACAGGGTGGGAGAGCAGTACTTC.